The sequence of this T cell receptor (beta chain) was determined in a study of a mutant IDH1 vaccine in newly diagnosed glioma. Some clones are missing from TCRdb's copy, which holds only in-frame ones; the method was immunoSEQ multiplex PCR. The repertoire has around 34,000 clones, about three fifths of them found once; the top ten carry about 11%. In its sample, this clone was seen a few times. Its cognate antigen is unknown. Time point in this sample: week 5, during vaccination. A 20-mer mutant IDH1 peptide at 300 ug was injected subcutaneously with topical imiquimod. Source: PBMCs, taken from a glioma patient whose treatment included an IDH1 peptide vaccine. This sequence originates from a woman between 18 and 30 years old with glioma.

CDR3 protein: CATSINMGGLTEAFF. The CDR3 DNA reads TGTGCCACCAGCATTAATATGGGGGGGCTAACTGAAGCTTTCTTT. The chain has TRBV15 and TRBJ1-1, with D possibly matching TRBD1 (6 bases). The germline CDR1 and CDR2 sequences are LNHNV and YYDKDF (reference sequence). V gave up 4 bases and J gave up 5 bases, with 17 bases separating them. This CDR3 has 15 amino acids. The complete variable domain, with remaining parts taken from reference TRBV15 and TRBJ1-1, reads DAMVIQNPRYQVTQFGKPVTLSCSQTLNHNVMYWYQQKSSQAPKLLFHYYDKDFNNEADTPDNFQSRRPNTSFCFLDIRSPGLGDTAMYLCATSINMGGLTEAFFGQGTRLTVV.